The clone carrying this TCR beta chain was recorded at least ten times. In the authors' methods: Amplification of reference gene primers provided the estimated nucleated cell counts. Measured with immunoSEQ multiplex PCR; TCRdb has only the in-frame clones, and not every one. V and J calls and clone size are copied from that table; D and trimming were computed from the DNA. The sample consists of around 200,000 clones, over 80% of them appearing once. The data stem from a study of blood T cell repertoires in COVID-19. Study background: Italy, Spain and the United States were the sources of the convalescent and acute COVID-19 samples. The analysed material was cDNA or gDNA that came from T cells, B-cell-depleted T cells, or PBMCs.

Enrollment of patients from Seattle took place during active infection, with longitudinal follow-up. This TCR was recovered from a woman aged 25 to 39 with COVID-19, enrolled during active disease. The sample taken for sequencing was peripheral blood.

In nucleotides, the CDR3 is TGTGCCACCAGTGATTTTTCCCCTAGCGGAAGATTACAGCAGTACTTC. This translates into CATSDFSPSGRLQQYF. This sequence joins TRBV24-1 and TRBJ2-7; 7 nucleotides match TRBD2. Germline V gene data show CDR1 as KGHDR and CDR2 as SFDVKD. With V trimmed by 1 base and J by 8 bases, 13 bases remained unmatched. The CDR3 totals 16 residues.